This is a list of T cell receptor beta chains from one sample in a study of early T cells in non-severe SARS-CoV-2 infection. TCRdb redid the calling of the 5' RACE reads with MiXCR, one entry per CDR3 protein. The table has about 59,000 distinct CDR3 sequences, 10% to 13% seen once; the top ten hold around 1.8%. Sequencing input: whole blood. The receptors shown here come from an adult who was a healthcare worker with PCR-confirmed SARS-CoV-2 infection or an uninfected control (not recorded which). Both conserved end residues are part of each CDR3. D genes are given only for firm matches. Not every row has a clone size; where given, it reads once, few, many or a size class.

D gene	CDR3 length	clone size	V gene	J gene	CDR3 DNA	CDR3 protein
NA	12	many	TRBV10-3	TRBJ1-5	TGTGCCATCAGCTGGAATAATCAGCCCCAGCATTTT	CAISWNNQPQHF
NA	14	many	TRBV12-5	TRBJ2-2	TGTGCTAGTGCCTCCGGACAGAACACCGGGGAGCTGTTTTTT	CASASGQNTGELFF
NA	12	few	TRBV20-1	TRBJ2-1	TGCAGTGCTAGATGGGGACCCAATGAGCAGTTCTTC	CSARWGPNEQFF
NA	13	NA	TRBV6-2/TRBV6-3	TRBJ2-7	TGTGCCAGCAGAGCAGGGGAAGCCTACGAGCAGTACTTC	CASRAGEAYEQYF
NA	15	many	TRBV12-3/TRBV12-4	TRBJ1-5	TGTGCCAGCACCTCGGGACTGAGTAGCAATCAGCCCCAGCATTTT	CASTSGLSSNQPQHF
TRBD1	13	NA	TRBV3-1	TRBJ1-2	TGTGCCAGCAGCCAACGACAGGGGATTGGCTACACCTTC	CASSQRQGIGYTF
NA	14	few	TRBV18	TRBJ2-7	TGTGCCAGCTCACCCTCCCTGAGCTCCTACGAGCAGTACTTC	CASSPSLSSYEQYF
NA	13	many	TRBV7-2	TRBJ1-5	TGTGCCAGCAGCTCTCGTGGGGAGCAGCCCCAGCATTTT	CASSSRGEQPQHF
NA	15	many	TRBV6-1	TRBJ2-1	TGTGCCAGCACCGAAGTGGGGGCAACCTACAATGAGCAGTTCTTC	CASTEVGATYNEQFF
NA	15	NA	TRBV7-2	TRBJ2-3	TGTGCCAGCAGCTTAGCGCTCCAGAGCACAGATACGCAGTATTTT	CASSLALQSTDTQYF
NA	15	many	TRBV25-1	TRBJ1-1	TGTGCCAGCAGTGAATTCGGCAGGGGACGTACTGAAGCTTTCTTT	CASSEFGRGRTEAFF
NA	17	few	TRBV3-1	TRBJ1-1	TGTGCCAGCAGCCAAGGGAAGGGGTACGGATTAGACACTGAAGCTTTCTTT	CASSQGKGYGLDTEAFF
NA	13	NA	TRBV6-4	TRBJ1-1	TGTGCCAGCAGAGAGAGGATGAACACTGAAGCTTTCTTT	CASRERMNTEAFF
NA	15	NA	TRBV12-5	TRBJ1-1	TGTGCTAGTGGTTTGTCAACTCAGGGGTCGACTGAAGCTTTCTTT	CASGLSTQGSTEAFF
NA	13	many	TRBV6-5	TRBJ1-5	TGTGCCAGCAGTTTAAGGGGCAATCAGCCCCAGCATTTT	CASSLRGNQPQHF
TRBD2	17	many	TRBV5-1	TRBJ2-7	TGCGCCAGCAGCTTTGGGACTAGCGGAGTACTAACCTACGAGCAGTACTTC	CASSFGTSGVLTYEQYF
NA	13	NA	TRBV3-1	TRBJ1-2	TGTGCCAGCAGCCAAGGGCCGAAGGGCGGCTACACCTTC	CASSQGPKGGYTF
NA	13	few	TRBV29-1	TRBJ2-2	TGCAGCGCTGACCGCGGATACACCGGGGAGCTGTTTTTT	CSADRGYTGELFF
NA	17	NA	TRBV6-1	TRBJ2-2	TGTGCCAGCAGTGAAGTGGGTTTTAGGCTCTTCATCGGGGAGCTGTTTTTT	CASSEVGFRLFIGELFF
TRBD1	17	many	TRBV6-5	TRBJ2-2	TGTGCCAGCAGCCAAGGGGACAGGGTAGAGGGAACCGGGGAGCTGTTTTTT	CASSQGDRVEGTGELFF
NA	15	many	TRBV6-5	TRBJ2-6	TGTGCCAGCAGGGGAAGGGAATCTGGGGCCAACGTCCTGACTTTC	CASRGRESGANVLTF
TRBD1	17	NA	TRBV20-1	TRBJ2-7	TGCAGTGCTAGTGAGGGGGTTGGGACAGGGAGCTCCTACGAGCAGTACTTC	CSASEGVGTGSSYEQYF
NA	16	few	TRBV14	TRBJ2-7	TGTGCCAGCAGCCAAGTCGCCTGGGGCACGACCTACGAGCAGTACTTC	CASSQVAWGTTYEQYF
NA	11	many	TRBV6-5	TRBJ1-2	TGTGCCAGCTGGGGGGGAAATGGCTACACCTTC	CASWGGNGYTF
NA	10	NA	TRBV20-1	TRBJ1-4	TGCAGTGCCCCAGGAGGGGCAGAGTTTTTT	CSAPGGAEFF